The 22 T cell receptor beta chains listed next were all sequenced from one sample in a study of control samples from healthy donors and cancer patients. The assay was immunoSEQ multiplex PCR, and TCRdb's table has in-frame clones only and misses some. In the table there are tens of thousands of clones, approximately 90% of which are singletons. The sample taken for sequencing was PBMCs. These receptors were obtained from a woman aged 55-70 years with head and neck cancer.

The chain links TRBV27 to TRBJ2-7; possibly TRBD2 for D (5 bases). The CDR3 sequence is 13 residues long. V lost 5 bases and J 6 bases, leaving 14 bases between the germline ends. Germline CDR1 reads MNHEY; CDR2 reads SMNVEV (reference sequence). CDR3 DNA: TGTGCCAGCAGTGGGAGACCTGGTCGCGAGCAGTACTTC. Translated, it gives CASSGRPGREQYF.

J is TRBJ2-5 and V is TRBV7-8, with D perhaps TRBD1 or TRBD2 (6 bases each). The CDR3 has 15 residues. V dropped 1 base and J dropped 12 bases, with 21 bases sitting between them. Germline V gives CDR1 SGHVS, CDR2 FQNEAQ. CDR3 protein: CASSLGPENRDSKYF. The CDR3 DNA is TGTGCCAGCAGCTTAGGTCCCGAAAACAGGGACTCTAAGTACTTC.

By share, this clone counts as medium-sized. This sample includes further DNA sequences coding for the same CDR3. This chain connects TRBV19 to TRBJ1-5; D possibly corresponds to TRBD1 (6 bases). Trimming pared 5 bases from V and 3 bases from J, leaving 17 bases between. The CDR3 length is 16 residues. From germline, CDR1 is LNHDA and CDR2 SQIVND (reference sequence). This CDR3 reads CASSPDSYLPNQPQHF. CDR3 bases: TGTGCCAGTAGTCCGGACAGCTATCTCCCCAATCAGCCCCAGCATTTT.

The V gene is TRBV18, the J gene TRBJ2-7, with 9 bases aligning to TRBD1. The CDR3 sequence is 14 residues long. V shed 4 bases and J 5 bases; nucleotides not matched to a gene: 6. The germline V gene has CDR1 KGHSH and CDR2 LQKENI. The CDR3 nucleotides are TGTGCCAGCTCACTAGGGACAGGGTCCCACGAGCAGTACTTC. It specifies CASSLGTGSHEQYF.

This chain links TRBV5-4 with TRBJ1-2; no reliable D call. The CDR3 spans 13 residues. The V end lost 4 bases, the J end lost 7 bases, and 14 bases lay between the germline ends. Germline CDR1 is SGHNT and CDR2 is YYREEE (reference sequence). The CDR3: CASSNVAGTGYTF. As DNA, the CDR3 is TGTGCCAGCAGCAACGTTGCGGGTACTGGCTACACCTTC. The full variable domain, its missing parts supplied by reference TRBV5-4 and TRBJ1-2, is ETGVTQSPTHLIKTRGQQVTLRCSSQSGHNTVSWYQQALGQGPQFIFQYYREEENGRGNFPPRFSGLQFPNYSSELNVNALELDDSALYLCASSNVAGTGYTFGSGTRLTVV.

The CDR3 sequence is CASSSPLSGELFF. The CDR3 DNA is TGCGCCAGCAGCTCCCCCTTATCCGGGGAGCTGTTTTTT. The gene calls are TRBV5-1 and TRBJ2-2, with D unclear. Between the trimmed V and J ends, which lost 3 bases and 6 bases, there was a span of 9 bases. This CDR3 region has 13 residues. Germline CDR1 reads SGHRS; CDR2 reads YFSETQ.

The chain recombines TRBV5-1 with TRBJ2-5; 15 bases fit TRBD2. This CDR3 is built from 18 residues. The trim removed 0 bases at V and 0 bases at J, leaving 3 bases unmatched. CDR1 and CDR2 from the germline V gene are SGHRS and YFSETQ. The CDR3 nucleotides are TGCGCCAGCAGCTTGGGGGGACTAGCGGGAGGAGACCAAGAGACCCAGTACTTC. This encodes CASSLGGLAGGDQETQYF. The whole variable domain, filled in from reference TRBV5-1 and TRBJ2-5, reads KAGVTQTPRYLIKTRGQQVTLSCSPISGHRSVSWYQQTPGQGLQFLFEYFSETQRNKGNFPGRFSGRQFSNSRSEMNVSTLELGDSALYLCASSLGGLAGGDQETQYFGPGTRLLVL.

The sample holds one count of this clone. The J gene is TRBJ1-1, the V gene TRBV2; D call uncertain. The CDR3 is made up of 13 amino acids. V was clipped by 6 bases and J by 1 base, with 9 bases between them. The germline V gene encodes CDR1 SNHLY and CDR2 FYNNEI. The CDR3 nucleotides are TGTGCCAGCAGGGGAGGAAGGAACACTGAAGCTTTCTTT. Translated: CASRGGRNTEAFF.

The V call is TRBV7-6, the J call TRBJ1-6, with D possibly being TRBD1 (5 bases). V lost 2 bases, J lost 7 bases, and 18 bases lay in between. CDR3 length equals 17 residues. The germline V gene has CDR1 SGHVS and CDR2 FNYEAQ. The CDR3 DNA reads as TGTGCCAGCAGCTTACGTCGGGCAGGGTATTTAAATTCACCCCTCCACTTT. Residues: CASSLRRAGYLNSPLHF.

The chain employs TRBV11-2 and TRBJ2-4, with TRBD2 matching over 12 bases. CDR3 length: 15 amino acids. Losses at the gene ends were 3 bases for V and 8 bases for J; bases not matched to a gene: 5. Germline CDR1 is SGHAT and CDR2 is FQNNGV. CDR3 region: CASSLTSGRGDIQYF. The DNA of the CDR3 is TGTGCCAGCAGCTTGACTAGCGGGAGAGGAGACATTCAGTACTTC. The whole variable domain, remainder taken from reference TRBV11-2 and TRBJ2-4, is EAGVAQSPRYKIIEKRQSVAFWCNPISGHATLYWYQQILGQGPKLLIQFQNNGVVDDSQLPKDRFSAERLKGVDSTLKIQPAKLEDSAVYLCASSLTSGRGDIQYFGAGTRLSVL.

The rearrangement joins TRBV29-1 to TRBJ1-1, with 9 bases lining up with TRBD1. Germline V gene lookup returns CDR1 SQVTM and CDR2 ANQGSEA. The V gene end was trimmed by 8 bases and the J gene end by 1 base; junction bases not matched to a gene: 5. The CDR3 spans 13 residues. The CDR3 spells CSTRTGENTEAFF. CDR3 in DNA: TGCAGCACCCGGACAGGGGAGAACACTGAAGCTTTCTTT.

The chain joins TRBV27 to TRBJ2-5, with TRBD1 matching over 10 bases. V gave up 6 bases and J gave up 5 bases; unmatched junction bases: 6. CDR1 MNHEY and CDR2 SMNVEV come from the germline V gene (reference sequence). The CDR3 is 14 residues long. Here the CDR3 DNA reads TGTGCCAGCAGGTGGACAGGGGGAGGGGAGACCCAGTACTTC. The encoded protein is CASRWTGGGETQYF.

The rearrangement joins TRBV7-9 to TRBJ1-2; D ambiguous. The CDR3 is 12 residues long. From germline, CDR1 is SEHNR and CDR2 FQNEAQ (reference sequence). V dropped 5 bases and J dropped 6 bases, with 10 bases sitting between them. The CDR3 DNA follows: TGTGCCAGCAGCCCCCCGGTTAATGGCTACACCTTC. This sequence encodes CASSPPVNGYTF.

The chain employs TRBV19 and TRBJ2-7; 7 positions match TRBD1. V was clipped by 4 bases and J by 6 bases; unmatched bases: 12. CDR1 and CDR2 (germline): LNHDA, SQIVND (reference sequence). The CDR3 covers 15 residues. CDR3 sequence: CASSTDLGTVTEQYF. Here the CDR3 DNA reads TGTGCCAGTAGTACTGACCTAGGGACAGTTACCGAGCAGTACTTC.

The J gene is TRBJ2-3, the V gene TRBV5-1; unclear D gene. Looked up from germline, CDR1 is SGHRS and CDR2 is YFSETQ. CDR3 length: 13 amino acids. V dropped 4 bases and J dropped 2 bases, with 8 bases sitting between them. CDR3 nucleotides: TGCGCCAGCAGCCAATATATCACAGATACGCAGTATTTT. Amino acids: CASSQYITDTQYF.

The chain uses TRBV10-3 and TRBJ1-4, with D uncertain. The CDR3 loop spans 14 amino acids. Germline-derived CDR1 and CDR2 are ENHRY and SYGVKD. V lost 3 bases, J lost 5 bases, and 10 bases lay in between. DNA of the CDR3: TGTGCCATCAGTGATGGGCCATCCAATGAAAAACTGTTTTTT. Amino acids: CAISDGPSNEKLFF.

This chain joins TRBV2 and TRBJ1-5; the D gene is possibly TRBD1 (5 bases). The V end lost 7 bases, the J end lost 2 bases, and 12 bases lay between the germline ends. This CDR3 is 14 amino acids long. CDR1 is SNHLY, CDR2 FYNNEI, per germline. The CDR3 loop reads CASNLGGGNQPQHF. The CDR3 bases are TGTGCCAGCAATCTTGGAGGGGGCAATCAGCCCCAGCATTTT.

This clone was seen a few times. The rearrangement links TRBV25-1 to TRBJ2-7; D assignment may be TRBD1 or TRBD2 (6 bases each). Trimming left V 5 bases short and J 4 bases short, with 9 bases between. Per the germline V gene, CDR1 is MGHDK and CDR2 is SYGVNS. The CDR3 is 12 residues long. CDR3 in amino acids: CASSLGGYEQYF. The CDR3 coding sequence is TGTGCCAGCAGTCTAGGGGGGTACGAGCAGTACTTC.

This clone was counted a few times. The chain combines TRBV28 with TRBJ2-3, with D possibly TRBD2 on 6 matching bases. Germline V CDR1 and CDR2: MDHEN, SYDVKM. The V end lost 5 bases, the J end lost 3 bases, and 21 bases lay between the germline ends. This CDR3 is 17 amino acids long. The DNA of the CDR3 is TGTGCCAGCAGTCCCAGGCTAGCGTGGAAGTCAACAGATACGCAGTATTTT. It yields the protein CASSPRLAWKSTDTQYF.

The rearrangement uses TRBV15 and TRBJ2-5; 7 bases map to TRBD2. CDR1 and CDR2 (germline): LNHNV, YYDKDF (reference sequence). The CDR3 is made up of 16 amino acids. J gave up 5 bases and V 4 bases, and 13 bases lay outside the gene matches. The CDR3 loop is CATSILWGGPHETQYF. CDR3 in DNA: TGTGCCACCAGCATCCTCTGGGGGGGACCTCACGAGACCCAGTACTTC.

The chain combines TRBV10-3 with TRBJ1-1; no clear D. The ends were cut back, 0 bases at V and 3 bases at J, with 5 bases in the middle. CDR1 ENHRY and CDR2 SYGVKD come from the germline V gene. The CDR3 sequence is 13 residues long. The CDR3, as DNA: TGTGCCATCAGTGAGTCGTTGTACACTGAAGCTTTCTTT. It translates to CAISESLYTEAFF.

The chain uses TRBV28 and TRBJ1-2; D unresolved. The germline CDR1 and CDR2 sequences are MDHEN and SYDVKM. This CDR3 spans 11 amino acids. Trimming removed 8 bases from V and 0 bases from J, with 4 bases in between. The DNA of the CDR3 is TGTGCCAGCGGAACTAACTATGGCTACACCTTC. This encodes CASGTNYGYTF.